This T cell receptor (beta chain) is drawn from a study of T cells after posttransplantation cyclophosphamide. The germline V gene encodes CDR1 SQVTM and CDR2 ANQGSEA. This CDR3 spans 11 amino acids. Trimming cost V 3 bases and J 6 bases, with 8 bases left between them. Ten or more counts support this clone. Method: immunoSEQ multiplex PCR; TCRdb's copy keeps in-frame clones and lacks some. The sample offers 40,000 to 45,000 clones and no singletons, the top ten holding about 2%. The receptor's source is a man in his forties in good health, CMV-negative, and a related stem cell transplant donor. The gene calls are TRBV29-1 and TRBJ1-2; weak D call: TRBD1 (5 bases). The specimen sequenced was PBMCs. CDR3 sequence reads: CSVETGDGYTF. For the CDR3, the DNA is TGCAGCGTTGAGACGGGGGATGGCTACACCTTC.